What follows are 28 T cell receptor beta chains derived from one specimen sequenced in a study of blood T cell repertoires in COVID-19. The table came from immunoSEQ multiplex PCR; TCRdb's copy has only in-frame clones and leaves some out. The sample lists some 320,000 clones; 75% to 90% were seen once. Sequences were obtained from PBMCs or T cells enriched from blood (not recorded which). These receptors were collected from a woman in her twenties or thirties who had been exposed to COVID-19.

This clone was found many times. Other DNA sequences of this sample code for an identical CDR3. The genes are TRBV5-4 and TRBJ2-1, with 12 bases that match TRBD2. This CDR3 is built from 15 residues. The germline V gene has CDR1 SGHNT and CDR2 YYREEE (reference sequence). The ends lost 2 bases at V and 4 bases at J; junction bases unmatched: 1. CDR3 region: CASSLGLAGYNEQFF. The CDR3 DNA reads as TGTGCCAGCAGCTTAGGACTAGCGGGGTACAATGAGCAGTTCTTC.

The chain has TRBV27 and TRBJ2-1; 8 nucleotides agree with TRBD2. Germline V gene data show CDR1 as MNHEY and CDR2 as SMNVEV (reference sequence). The CDR3 is 15 amino acids. J was trimmed by 0 bases and V by 10 bases; bases with no gene match: 8. CDR3 amino acids: CATRGGFNSYNEQFF. CDR3 nucleotide sequence: TGTGCCACCCGGGGGGGATTTAACTCCTACAATGAGCAGTTCTTC.

This sequence joins TRBV14 and TRBJ2-3; D is unclear. Per germline, CDR1 SGHDN and CDR2 FVKESK. V was trimmed by 0 bases and J by 7 bases, leaving 5 bases between them. CDR3 length equals 12 residues. For the CDR3, the DNA is TGTGCCAGCAGCCAAGACAGATATACGCAGTATTTT. This codes for CASSQDRYTQYF.

V gene TRBV9 combines with J gene TRBJ1-4; TRBD1 might be the D (6 bases). The CDR3 has 17 amino acids. Germline V gene lookup returns CDR1 SGDLS and CDR2 YYNGEE. V lost 0 bases, J lost 0 bases, and 12 bases lay in between. The DNA for the CDR3 is TGTGCCAGCAGCGTAGATCCAGGGGCGGCAACTAATGAAAAACTGTTTTTT. This sequence encodes CASSVDPGAATNEKLFF.

V usage is TRBV28 and J usage is TRBJ2-7, with D hard to call. Germline assignment: CDR1 MDHEN and CDR2 SYDVKM. V gave up 5 bases and J gave up 2 bases, with 10 bases separating them. The CDR3 is 13 amino acids. The CDR3 reads CASSEINTYEQYF. The CDR3 coding sequence is TGTGCCAGCAGTGAAATTAACACCTACGAGCAGTACTTC.

The chain is built from TRBV30 and TRBJ1-2, with TRBD1 matching 8 bases. Germline-derived CDR1 and CDR2 are GTSNPN and SVGIG (reference sequence). Germline trimming cut 3 bases from V and 4 bases from J; bases unmatched to any gene: 10. The CDR3 length is 15 residues. The CDR3 DNA sequence: TGTGCCTGGAGCGCGACAGGGGCATATCCCTATGGCTACACCTTC. This sequence encodes CAWSATGAYPYGYTF.

The chain is built from TRBV5-4 and TRBJ2-3, with 11 bases fitting TRBD1. The ends lost 4 bases at V and 5 bases at J; junction bases unmatched: 9. CDR1 and CDR2 from the germline V gene are SGHNT and YYREEE (reference sequence). The CDR3 sequence is 16 residues long. In nucleotides, the CDR3 is TGTGCCAGCAGCAACCCCGGGACAGGGGGAAAAGATACGCAGTATTTT. The encoded protein is CASSNPGTGGKDTQYF.

The rearrangement uses TRBV5-6 and TRBJ1-2; D is ambiguous. The germline V gene has CDR1 SGHDT and CDR2 YYEEEE. Deletions cut 3 bases from V and 2 bases from J, with 11 bases between. The CDR3 runs to 14 residues. CDR3 in amino acids: CASSSTRSNYGYTF. In DNA, the CDR3 is TGTGCCAGCAGCTCTACGCGGTCCAACTATGGCTACACCTTC.

This clone was found a few times. The chain combines TRBV13 with TRBJ2-7, with 10 bases aligning to TRBD1. The CDR3 spans 19 residues. V trimming: 4 bases; J trimming: 0 bases; junction bases outside the gene matches: 15. Germline V CDR1 and CDR2: PRHDT, FYEKMQ (reference sequence). DNA for the CDR3: TGTGCCAGCAGCTCCGAAACGCGATCGGGACAGGGGCACTCCTACGAGCAGTACTTC. Protein sequence: CASSSETRSGQGHSYEQYF.

The V call is TRBV6-2 or TRBV6-3, the J call TRBJ2-5; the D is unclear. V dropped 1 base and J dropped 4 bases, with 7 bases sitting between them. Per the germline V gene, CDR1 is MNHEY and CDR2 is SVGEGT. CDR3 length equals 13 residues. Here the CDR3 DNA reads TGTGCCAGCAGTTACTATCGAGGAGAGACCCAGTACTTC. The encoded protein is CASSYYRGETQYF.

On this clone: Other DNA sequences of this sample code for an identical CDR3. The rearrangement links TRBV5-1 to TRBJ2-1; D is ambiguous. From germline, CDR1 is SGHRS and CDR2 YFSETQ. This CDR3 is 15 amino acids long. V was shortened by 0 bases and J by 0 bases, with 7 bases between the two germline ends. CDR3 protein: CASSLDGSSYNEQFF. The CDR3 DNA follows: TGCGCCAGCAGCTTGGATGGCTCCTCCTACAATGAGCAGTTCTTC.

The chain carries TRBV5-4 and TRBJ1-2; TRBD1 is a possible D gene (6 bases). The CDR3 runs 15 residues. In germline, CDR1 is SGHNT, CDR2 YYREEE (reference sequence). V lost 1 base and J lost 4, with 14 bases in between. The DNA for the CDR3 is TGTGCCAGCAGCTTGCCCCTCGGACAGACCTATGGCTACACCTTC. This sequence encodes CASSLPLGQTYGYTF.

The rearrangement joins TRBV28 to TRBJ1-5, with 9 positions matching TRBD1. Germline CDR1 and CDR2: MDHEN and SYDVKM. The CDR3 covers 19 residues. V was clipped by 6 bases and J by 3 bases; unmatched bases: 18. CDR3 in DNA: TGTGCCAGCAGAAATGCCGGGACAGGGAGCCTACACCCCAATCAGCCCCAGCATTTT. Protein product: CASRNAGTGSLHPNQPQHF.

The V call is TRBV5-1, the J call TRBJ2-3, with 9 bases matching TRBD2. V shed 4 bases, J shed 1 base, and the junction held 7 bases outside the gene matches. There are 16 residues in the CDR3. CDR1 SGHRS and CDR2 YFSETQ come from the germline V gene. The CDR3 loop is CASSPRAGGRTDTQYF. The DNA of the CDR3 is TGCGCCAGCAGCCCACGCGCGGGGGGGCGCACAGATACGCAGTATTTT.

This rearrangement joins TRBV3-1 (or the pseudogene TRBV3-2) to TRBJ2-7; D is ambiguous. The CDR3 loop spans 12 amino acids. V was trimmed by 4 bases and J by 5 bases, leaving 9 bases between them. Germline CDR1 and CDR2: LGHDT and YNNKEL (reference sequence). CDR3 DNA: TGTGCCAGCAGCCGTACGAGGCACGAGCAGTACTTC. Translating gives CASSRTRHEQYF.

This chain uses TRBV28 with TRBJ2-7; 8 bases fit TRBD2. Losses at the gene ends were 4 bases for V and 0 bases for J; bases not matched to a gene: 5. This CDR3 comprises 15 residues. Germline CDR1 is MDHEN and CDR2 is SYDVKM. The CDR3 loop is CASSSAGGASYEQYF. DNA of the CDR3: TGTGCCAGCAGTTCCGCGGGAGGAGCCTCCTACGAGCAGTACTTC.

This clone was recorded only once. The genes are TRBV4-1 and TRBJ2-5; a weak D match, TRBD2 (6 bases). CDR1 and CDR2 from the germline V gene are MGHRA and YSYEKL. Trimming removed 1 base from V and 9 bases from J, with 18 bases in between. This CDR3 comprises 15 residues. The CDR3 DNA follows: TGCGCCAGCAGCCAAGGGGACTCCTTAGGCTTGGCCCAGTACTTC. Its protein is CASSQGDSLGLAQYF.

The genes are TRBV9 and TRBJ2-7; the match to TRBD2 covers 10 bases. Germline CDR1 SGDLS, CDR2 YYNGEE. The CDR3 runs to 15 residues. V lost 4 bases, J lost 1 base, and 5 bases stayed unmatched. The CDR3 is CASSPQTSGSYEQYF. CDR3 DNA: TGTGCCAGCAGCCCCCAGACTAGCGGGTCCTACGAGCAGTACTTC.

This chain uses TRBV9 with TRBJ1-1, with D possibly TRBD1 on 6 matching bases. CDR1 and CDR2 from the germline V gene are SGDLS and YYNGEE. Trimming cost V 3 bases and J 4 bases, with 13 bases left between them. The CDR3 sequence is 14 residues long. CDR3 protein: CASSAGDRTTEAFF. The DNA of the CDR3 is TGTGCCAGCAGCGCCGGAGACAGGACCACTGAAGCTTTCTTT. Filled out from reference TRBV9 and TRBJ1-1, the complete variable domain reads DSGVTQTPKHLITATGQRVTLRCSPRSGDLSVYWYQQSLDQGLQFLIQYYNGEERAKGNILERFSAQQFPDLHSELNLSSLELGDSALYFCASSAGDRTTEAFFGQGTRLTVV.

In this sample, this clone turned up once. The genes are TRBV28 and TRBJ2-7; D remains ambiguous. Trimming took off 5 bases at V and 5 bases at J, with 7 bases between the two ends. This CDR3 spans 11 amino acids. The V gene's germline CDR1 is MDHEN and CDR2 SYDVKM. In nucleotides, the CDR3 is TGTGCCAGCAGTCTAAGAGACGAGCAGTACTTC. Encoded protein: CASSLRDEQYF.

Of note for this clone: The same CDR3 is also encoded by other DNA sequences in this sample. This chain joins TRBV19 and TRBJ1-5; 10 nucleotides align to TRBD1. Germline CDR1 LNHDA, CDR2 SQIVND (reference sequence). This CDR3 has 15 amino acids. The junction had 5 bases not matched to a gene; V was cut back by 6 bases and J by 3 bases. CDR3 sequence: CASRVGQGINQPQHF. The CDR3 DNA reads as TGTGCCAGTAGGGTGGGACAGGGGATCAATCAGCCCCAGCATTTT.

The V call is TRBV5-5, the J call TRBJ1-1; D is possibly TRBD1 (6 bases). Germline V gene lookup returns CDR1 SGHKS and CDR2 YYEKEE (reference sequence). V lost 4 bases, J lost 0 bases, and 16 bases lay in between. This CDR3 is built from 16 residues. The CDR3 protein is CASSLGQRALNTEAFF. As DNA, the CDR3 is TGTGCCAGCAGCCTTGGACAGAGGGCTCTGAACACTGAAGCTTTCTTT.

V usage is TRBV2 and J usage is TRBJ2-7, with 9 positions matching TRBD1. Germline V gene data show CDR1 as SNHLY and CDR2 as FYNNEI. J lost 6 bases, V lost 3 bases, and 9 bases had no gene match. This CDR3 contains 15 residues. Here the CDR3 reads CASSDPGTGNGEQYF. Here the CDR3 DNA reads TGTGCCAGCAGTGACCCCGGGACAGGGAACGGCGAGCAGTACTTC.

This clone showed up just a few times. This sequence joins TRBV29-1 and TRBJ2-1, with a possible D match to TRBD2 (7 bases). Germline CDR1 is SQVTM and CDR2 is ANQGSEA. The CDR3 consists of 15 residues. V was trimmed by 4 bases and J by 5 bases, leaving 18 bases between them. The CDR3 DNA reads as TGCAGCGTTGCGGCGGGGGCGACGGGAAACAATGAGCAGTTCTTC. Translated: CSVAAGATGNNEQFF.

This clone was picked up one time. The chain couples TRBV19 to TRBJ1-5; 9 bases are a match to TRBD1. CDR1 is LNHDA, CDR2 SQIVND, per germline (reference sequence). The CDR3 is 15 amino acids. With 4 bases clipped from V and 6 bases from J, the junction kept 7 bases outside the gene matches. In DNA form, the CDR3 reads TGTGCCAGTAGTACTCCGGGACAGGGAGGTCAGCCCCAGCATTTT. It codes for CASSTPGQGGQPQHF.

The genes are TRBV19 and TRBJ2-7; 10 bases line up with TRBD1. V lost 5 bases, J lost 7 bases, and 14 bases stayed unmatched. Looked up from germline, CDR1 is LNHDA and CDR2 is SQIVND (reference sequence). The length of the CDR3 is 16 residues. The CDR3 coding sequence is TGTGCCAGTAGTTCTCCCCGGGACAGGGGTTCTGGAGAGCAGTACTTC. It yields the protein CASSSPRDRGSGEQYF. The whole variable domain, remainder taken from reference TRBV19 and TRBJ2-7, is DGGITQSPKYLFRKEGQNVTLSCEQNLNHDAMYWYRQDPGQGLRLIYYSQIVNDFQKGDIAEGYSVSREKKESFPLTVTSAQKNPTAFYLCASSSPRDRGSGEQYFGPGTRLTVT.

This clone was recorded a few times. The chain recombines TRBV14 with TRBJ2-7; 8 bases are a match to TRBD2. The CDR3 length is 15 residues. Per germline, CDR1 SGHDN and CDR2 FVKESK. V shed 4 bases, J shed 2 bases, and the junction held 7 bases outside the gene matches. The CDR3 DNA reads TGTGCCAGCAGCCCAACTAGCGGTAGGCCCTACGAGCAGTACTTC. Translated, it gives CASSPTSGRPYEQYF.

This sequence joins TRBV10-3 and TRBJ1-4; D may be TRBD1 (6 bases). Looked up from germline, CDR1 is ENHRY and CDR2 is SYGVKD. CDR3 size: 15 residues. V was trimmed by 2 bases and J by 1 base, leaving 8 bases between them. The CDR3 here is CAISEGDKTNEKLFF. CDR3 sequence (DNA): TGTGCCATCAGTGAGGGGGACAAAACTAATGAAAAACTGTTTTTT.